This TCR beta chain was observed in a study of CD8 T cells in Susac syndrome. Random hexamers were used to reverse transcribe an amount of roughly 0.5 to 1 ug RNA. The amplification used immunoSEQ multiplex PCR on TCR beta CDR3; it spanned 54 Vbeta and 13 Jbeta. TCRdb re-called the immunoSEQ multiplex PCR reads with MiXCR, one entry per CDR3 protein. The repertoire consists of 250,000 to 300,000 distinct CDR3 sequences, with almost 85% occurring once and the leading ten covering 0.21%. In blood CD8+ and CD4+ T cells, TCR beta underwent sequencing. The CDR3 spans 19 residues. J was trimmed by 4 bases and V by 4 bases; bases with no gene match: 17. CDR1 MGHDK and CDR2 SYGVNS come from the germline V gene.

The specimen sequenced was CD8+ T cells from PBMCs. The origin of this receptor is a human donor with multiple sclerosis. The gene calls are TRBV25-1 and TRBJ1-3; 9 bases map to TRBD1. The CDR3 region has the DNA TGTGCCAGCAGTGGACGGGGTTGGGACAGGGACTTGTCCGGAAACACCATATATTTT. Its translation is CASSGRGWDRDLSGNTIYF.